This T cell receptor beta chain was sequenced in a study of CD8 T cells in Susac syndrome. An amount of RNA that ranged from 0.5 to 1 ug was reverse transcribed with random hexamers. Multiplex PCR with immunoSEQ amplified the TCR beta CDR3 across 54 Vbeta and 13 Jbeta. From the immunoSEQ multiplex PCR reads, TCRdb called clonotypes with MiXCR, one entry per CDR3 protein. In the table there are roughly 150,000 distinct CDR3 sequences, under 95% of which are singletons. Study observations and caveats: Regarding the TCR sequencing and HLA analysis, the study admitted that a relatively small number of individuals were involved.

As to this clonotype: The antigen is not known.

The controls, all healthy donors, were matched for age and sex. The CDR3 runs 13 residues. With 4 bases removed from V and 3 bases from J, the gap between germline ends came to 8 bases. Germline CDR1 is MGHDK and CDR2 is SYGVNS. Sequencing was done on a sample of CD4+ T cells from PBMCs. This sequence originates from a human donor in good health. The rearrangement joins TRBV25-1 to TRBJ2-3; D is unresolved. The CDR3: CASSGYVTDTQYF. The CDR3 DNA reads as TGTGCCAGCAGTGGTTACGTTACAGATACGCAGTATTTT.